What follows are 30 T cell receptor beta chains derived from one specimen sequenced in a study of beta chain features in type 1 diabetes. TCRB transcripts that were expressed got sequenced, as all of the isolated RNA had been reverse transcribed. The data were produced by immunoSEQ multiplex PCR, yet TCRdb's version contains in-frame clones alone and is incomplete. The sample carries around 300,000 clones, approximately 8.1% recorded once. Sequencing used central memory CD4+ T cells from blood. The receptors here all came from a woman aged 18-29 years in good health.

Here the CDR3 reads CASSRNSGNTEAFF. CDR3 in DNA: TGTGCCAGCAGCCGGAATTCAGGGAACACTGAAGCTTTCTTT. This rearrangement joins TRBV4-2 to TRBJ1-1; no definite D call. Looked up from germline, CDR1 is LGHNA and CDR2 is YNFKEQ. The CDR3 covers 14 residues. V lost 4 bases and J 1 base, leaving 10 bases between the germline ends.

This clone occurred a few times. The rearrangement joins TRBV11-2 to TRBJ2-3; D unclear. This CDR3 is 14 amino acids long. Germline CDR1 is SGHAT and CDR2 is FQNNGV. V was shortened by 5 bases and J by 10 bases, with 19 bases between the two germline ends. The CDR3 DNA reads TGTGCCAGCAGCCACCTCGCAAATGACCAGGCGCAGTATTTT. This encodes CASSHLANDQAQYF.

This clone turned up a few times. The V gene is TRBV27, the J gene TRBJ2-1, with D perhaps matching TRBD2 (6 bases). Germline values: CDR1 MNHEY, CDR2 SMNVEV (reference sequence). This CDR3 is 14 amino acids long. The CDR3 reads CYGGPQRLHNEQFF. The DNA of the CDR3 is TGTTATGGAGGGCCACAGAGACTCCACAATGAGCAGTTCTTC.

The V call is TRBV2, the J call TRBJ1-1; D perhaps matches TRBD1 (5 bases). The CDR3 length is 12 residues. In germline, CDR1 is SNHLY, CDR2 FYNNEI. Trimming took 6 bases from V and 6 from J, leaving 11 bases between them. The CDR3 DNA sequence: TGTGCCAGCAGCGTGGGGGACTCTGAAGCTTTCTTT. Translating gives CASSVGDSEAFF.

This clone was detected only once. V gene TRBV4-1 combines with J gene TRBJ2-5, with TRBD2 matching 11 bases. Germline V CDR1 and CDR2: MGHRA, YSYEKL. The CDR3 contains 14 residues. The V segment lost 1 base and the J segment 7 bases; nucleotides outside the gene matches: 2. The CDR3 bases are TGCGCCAGCAGCCAAGGACTAGCGGGGCGGACCCAGTACTTC. It translates to CASSQGLAGRTQYF.

The chain recombines TRBV5-4 with TRBJ2-3, with 8 bases identical to TRBD2. Germline V gene lookup returns CDR1 SGHNT and CDR2 YYREEE (reference sequence). CDR3 size: 16 residues. The V segment lost 4 bases and the J segment 6 bases; nucleotides outside the gene matches: 13. The CDR3 here is CASSRSVGLGQDTQYF. The CDR3 DNA reads TGTGCCAGCAGCCGGTCTGTGGGACTAGGTCAGGATACGCAGTATTTT.

The chain employs TRBV2 and TRBJ2-2; 8 positions match TRBD2. The CDR3 is 15 amino acids. Trimming cost V 8 bases and J 7 bases; bases outside gene matches: 12. Germline V gives CDR1 SNHLY, CDR2 FYNNEI. CDR3 in DNA: TGTGCCAGCCGGCCCCGGGGGGGGCCCGACGGGGAGCTGTTTTTT. As protein: CASRPRGGPDGELFF.

A few counts support this clone. The chain links TRBV28 to TRBJ2-7; D not resolved. The CDR3 runs 13 residues. Germline values: CDR1 MDHEN, CDR2 SYDVKM. V was clipped by 3 bases and J by 9 bases, with 15 bases between them. In DNA, the CDR3 is TGTGCCAGCAGTTTTCGGAACGCCCAGTGGCAGTACGTC. It codes for CASSFRNAQWQYV.

Only a few counts were recorded for this clone. The V and J genes are TRBV19 and TRBJ2-3; D gene ambiguous. This CDR3 has 13 residues. Per the germline V gene, CDR1 is LNHDA and CDR2 is SQIVND (reference sequence). Trimming shortened V by 8 bases and J by 1 base, and 10 bases separated the two germline ends. For the CDR3, the DNA is TGTGCCAGTGCTCGGGCGGGCACAGATACGCAGTATTTT. Translation gives CASARAGTDTQYF.

Ten or more counts support this clone. The rearrangement uses TRBV14 and TRBJ2-1; 7 bases line up with TRBD2. Trimming cost V 1 base and J 9 bases; bases outside gene matches: 6. The CDR3 sequence is 14 residues long. Germline V gives CDR1 SGHDN, CDR2 FVKESK. The CDR3 sequence is CASSQAVGGAEQFF. DNA for the CDR3: TGTGCCAGCAGCCAAGCGGTGGGAGGGGCTGAGCAGTTCTTC.

The chain joins TRBV4-2 to TRBJ2-2, with a possible D match to TRBD1 (5 bases). Germline values: CDR1 LGHNA, CDR2 YNFKEQ. This CDR3 is built from 16 residues. V was pared by 0 bases and J by 4 bases, with 12 bases between. CDR3 in amino acids: CASSQDQQGFTGELFF. The CDR3 coding sequence is TGTGCCAGCAGCCAAGATCAGCAGGGCTTCACCGGGGAGCTGTTTTTT.

The rearrangement uses TRBV7-2 and TRBJ1-1, with TRBD1 as a possible D gene (5 bases). The CDR3 is 15 amino acids. The ends were cut back, 6 bases at V and 0 bases at J, with 14 bases in the middle. Germline V lookup: CDR1 SGHTA, CDR2 FQGNSA. The CDR3 bases are TGTGCCAGCAGTTTTAGAGGGGTCATGAACACTGAAGCTTTCTTT. The encoded protein is CASSFRGVMNTEAFF.

Only a few counts were recorded for this clone. The chain recombines TRBV7-3 with TRBJ2-1, with TRBD1 matching 12 bases. The CDR3 loop spans 16 amino acids. Trimming removed 5 bases from V and 10 bases from J; junction bases left unmatched: 12. Germline V lookup: CDR1 SGHTA, CDR2 FQGTGA. The CDR3 loop reads CASSPPGQGAAGEQFF. CDR3 nucleotide sequence: TGTGCCAGCAGCCCCCCGGGACAGGGGGCGGCTGGCGAGCAGTTCTTC.

There are a few counts of this clone. The chain is built from TRBV4-1 and TRBJ2-6; D could derive from TRBD1 or TRBD2 (5 bases each). The CDR3 is 19 residues long. Germline lookup yields CDR1 MGHRA and CDR2 YSYEKL. The V and J ends lost 4 bases and 2 bases respectively, with 21 bases between them. The CDR3 nucleotides are TGCGCCAGCAGCCGGAAATCCGGGACCCCAGGGCCTGGGGCCAACGTCCTGACTTTC. Translating gives CASSRKSGTPGPGANVLTF.

This clone has just a few counts. The genes are TRBV30 and TRBJ1-5; TRBD1 aligns across 10 bases. The germline V gene encodes CDR1 GTSNPN and CDR2 SVGIG (reference sequence). The CDR3 covers 12 residues. Unmatched junction bases numbered 5, after V lost 5 bases and J lost 10 bases. DNA for the CDR3: TGTGCCTGGGGGGACAGGGGTATCCCCCAGCATTTT. Protein sequence: CAWGDRGIPQHF.

The V gene is TRBV7-9, the J gene TRBJ2-3; D is ambiguous. The V end was cut by 5 bases, the J end by 2 bases, with 11 bases between. The CDR3 contains 14 residues. Germline CDR1 reads SEHNR; CDR2 reads FQNEAQ (reference sequence). The CDR3 region is CASSQNYPTDTQYF. The CDR3 coding sequence is TGTGCCAGCAGCCAAAACTACCCCACAGATACGCAGTATTTT.

This clone was picked up a small number of times. The rearrangement links TRBV4-3 to TRBJ1-1, with 8 bases matching TRBD1. CDR1 and CDR2 from the germline V gene are LGHNA and YSLEER. CDR3 length: 16 residues. The ends lost 0 bases at V and 2 bases at J; junction bases unmatched: 5. CDR3 sequence: CASSQDPQGANTEAFF. The CDR3 region has the DNA TGCGCCAGCAGCCAAGATCCCCAGGGGGCTAACACTGAAGCTTTCTTT.

The rearrangement links TRBV5-1 to TRBJ2-6, with D unresolved. This CDR3 comprises 16 residues. CDR1 and CDR2 from the germline V gene are SGHRS and YFSETQ. The V end was cut by 1 base, the J end by 4 bases, with 12 bases between. CDR3 protein: CASSLFGFTGANVLTF. CDR3 coding DNA: TGCGCCAGCAGCTTGTTTGGGTTTACCGGGGCCAACGTCCTGACTTTC.

The rearrangement joins TRBV7-3 to TRBJ1-5, with 8 bases lining up with TRBD1. CDR1 and CDR2 (germline): SGHTA, FQGTGA. This CDR3 region has 15 residues. The V gene end was trimmed by 3 bases and the J gene end by 2 bases; junction bases not matched to a gene: 3. In DNA form, the CDR3 reads TGTGCCAGCAGCTTTGAGACAGGGGGCAATCAGCCCCAGCATTTT. Protein sequence: CASSFETGGNQPQHF.

V gene TRBV6-6 combines with J gene TRBJ1-4, with TRBD1 identical over 8 bases. Germline CDR1 MNHNY, CDR2 SVGAGI (reference sequence). The V gene end was trimmed by 7 bases and the J gene end by 8 bases; junction bases not matched to a gene: 9. The CDR3 has 14 residues. The CDR3 loop reads CASNQGARDEKLFF. DNA of the CDR3: TGTGCCAGCAACCAGGGGGCGCGGGACGAAAAACTGTTTTTT.

The chain is built from TRBV15 and TRBJ1-4; possibly TRBD1 for D (6 bases). V was trimmed by 2 bases and J by 8 bases, leaving 12 bases between them. Germline CDR1 LNHNV, CDR2 YYDKDF (reference sequence). There are 14 residues in the CDR3. The CDR3 bases are TGTGCCACCAGCAGACAGGGGACGAGAGAAAAACTGTTTTTT. It translates to CATSRQGTREKLFF.

The J gene is TRBJ2-5, the V gene TRBV7-9; D gene unclear. This CDR3 comprises 15 residues. V lost 1 base, J lost 0 bases, and 9 bases lay in between. Per germline, CDR1 SEHNR and CDR2 FQNEAQ (reference sequence). Here the CDR3 reads CASSLDRKYQETQYF. DNA of the CDR3: TGTGCCAGCAGCTTAGACCGAAAGTACCAAGAGACCCAGTACTTC. Based on the CDR3 plus reference TRBV7-9 and TRBJ2-5, the full variable domain is DTGVSQNPRHKITKRGQNVTFRCDPISEHNRLYWYRQTLGQGPEFLTYFQNEAQLEKSRLLSDRFSAERPKGSFSTLEIQRTEQGDSAMYLCASSLDRKYQETQYFGPGTRLLVL.

V is TRBV30 and J is TRBJ1-5; D uncertain. There are 13 residues in the CDR3. V was shortened by 8 bases and J by 4 bases, with 15 bases between the two germline ends. Looked up from germline, CDR1 is GTSNPN and CDR2 is SVGIG (reference sequence). The CDR3 reads CASSAAANQPQHF. CDR3 sequence (DNA): TGTGCCAGTTCCGCCGCCGCAAATCAGCCCCAGCATTTT.

The CDR3 DNA sequence: TGTGCCAGCAGCTTGGCCGAACAAGAGACCCAGTACTTC. It codes for CASSLAEQETQYF. The genes are TRBV5-8 and TRBJ2-5; D ambiguous. CDR1 is SGHTS, CDR2 YDEGEE, per germline. V was pared by 0 bases and J by 2 bases, with 5 bases between. This CDR3 contains 13 residues.

This chain links TRBV18 with TRBJ2-1; D unresolved. The CDR3 runs to 13 residues. Trimming left V 4 bases short and J 6 bases short, with 10 bases between. Germline V gene sequence: CDR1 KGHSH, CDR2 LQKENI. CDR3 coding DNA: TGTGCCAGCTCACGAGGTCAACCCAATGAGCAGTTCTTC. Protein sequence: CASSRGQPNEQFF.

This clone was seen at least ten times. V is TRBV14 and J is TRBJ2-1; tentative D call: TRBD1 (6 bases). Germline CDR1 SGHDN, CDR2 FVKESK. Trimming stripped 4 bases from V and 7 bases from J, with 14 bases between. This CDR3 contains 14 residues. The CDR3 DNA follows: TGTGCCAGCAGCCCAACCCAGAGGGGGAATGAGCAGTTCTTC. Translation gives CASSPTQRGNEQFF.

In this sample, this clone turned up a few times. CDR3 bases: TGTGCCAGCTCACCACAGGGGACAGATACGCAGTATTTT. As protein: CASSPQGTDTQYF. V is TRBV18 and J is TRBJ2-3; TRBD1 might be the D (5 bases). Germline V gives CDR1 KGHSH, CDR2 LQKENI. The V end was cut by 1 base, the J end by 3 bases, with 5 bases between. This CDR3 spans 13 amino acids.

This clone was found once. The rearrangement joins TRBV7-9 to TRBJ1-2; 8 bases are a match to TRBD1. Germline values: CDR1 SEHNR, CDR2 FQNEAQ (reference sequence). The J segment lost 4 bases and the V segment lost 3 bases, leaving 1 base of the junction unmatched. CDR3 size: 13 residues. This CDR3 reads CASSFTGGYGYTF. Here the CDR3 DNA reads TGTGCCAGCAGCTTTACAGGGGGCTATGGCTACACCTTC.

The chain couples TRBV18 to TRBJ2-1; tentative D call: TRBD1 (6 bases). This CDR3 spans 13 amino acids. Germline lookup yields CDR1 KGHSH and CDR2 LQKENI. V was shortened by 6 bases and J by 5 bases, with 11 bases between the two germline ends. The CDR3 spells CASSPRTDNEQFF. The CDR3 DNA sequence: TGTGCCAGCTCCCCCCGGACAGACAATGAGCAGTTCTTC.

In its sample, this clone was seen once. DNA of the CDR3: TGTGCCAGCAGTTCAGCCCAGGGTGGGGTCACTGAAGCTTTCTTT. This codes for CASSSAQGGVTEAFF. The rearrangement joins TRBV7-6 to TRBJ1-1; D is possibly TRBD1 (5 bases). The CDR3 covers 15 residues. Germline V gene lookup returns CDR1 SGHVS and CDR2 FNYEAQ. The germline V and J ends were trimmed by 6 bases and 4 bases, with 18 bases remaining between them.